Given below is one T cell receptor (beta chain) in context. The data were obtained in a study of shared clonotypes between healthy human individuals. CDR1 MNHNY and CDR2 SVGAGI come from the germline V gene (reference sequence). The V gene end was trimmed by 10 bases and the J gene end by 1 base; junction bases not matched to a gene: 13. This CDR3 region has 15 residues. Recent acute infections and vaccinations were absent in the healthy HIV-negative adult donors. The run depth of the assay was deep. Authors' methods: Quality scores were absent from the junction-only immunoSEQ sequences, so filtering differed. The protocol was immunoSEQ multiplex PCR, while the TCRdb copy is restricted to in-frame clones and leaves out a portion. That table supplies the V and J calls and clone size; D and trimming were determined from the DNA. The sample lists around 500,000 clones, 79% occurring once.

Input material: PBMCs. V gene TRBV6-6 combines with J gene TRBJ2-7; 7 bases are shared with TRBD1. This receptor was obtained from a woman in her thirties or forties in good health. Some clones in this sample may be carry-over from other donors' samples. The CDR3 DNA follows: TGTGCCACCCTCCCCCATCAGGGGGAATCCTACGAGCAGTACTTC. It codes for CATLPHQGESYEQYF.